This is a list of T cell receptor beta chains from one sample in a study of blood T cell repertoires in COVID-19. TCRdb's copy holds only in-frame clones and misses some; the assay was immunoSEQ multiplex PCR. Of tens of thousands of clones in the sample, around four fifths are singletons; the top ten hold roughly 5%. The sample comprised peripheral blood. These receptors originate from a man aged 65 to 85 with acute or convalescent COVID-19. Both conserved end residues are part of each CDR3. D genes are given only for firm matches. Not all rows give a size; the values are once, few, many and, for expanded clones, a class.

clone size: .
V gene: TRBV5-6
J gene: TRBJ1-6
CDR3 length: 16
D gene: .
CDR3 DNA: TGTGCCAGCAGCCAAGGCGGTGTTTCCTATAATTCACCCCTCCACTTT
CDR3 protein: CASSQGGVSYNSPLHF

clone size: .
V gene: TRBV6-5
J gene: TRBJ2-5
CDR3 length: 14
D gene: TRBD1
CDR3 DNA: TGTGCCAGCAATAATGGGGACAGCGAAGAGACCCAGTACTTC
CDR3 protein: CASNNGDSEETQYF

clone size: .
V gene: TRBV18
J gene: TRBJ1-2
CDR3 length: 15
D gene: .
CDR3 DNA: TGTGCCAGCTCACCCCGGGGAGATGCTAACTATGGCTACACCTTC
CDR3 protein: CASSPRGDANYGYTF

clone size: .
V gene: TRBV11-1
J gene: TRBJ2-5
CDR3 length: 14
D gene: .
CDR3 DNA: TGTGCCAGCAGCCCCGGAGGGGTTGGGGAGACCCAGTACTTC
CDR3 protein: CASSPGGVGETQYF

clone size: .
V gene: TRBV2
J gene: TRBJ2-3
CDR3 length: 13
D gene: TRBD1
CDR3 DNA: TGTGCCACGAGGGACAGGCGGACAGATACGCAGTATTTT
CDR3 protein: CATRDRRTDTQYF

clone size: .
V gene: TRBV19
J gene: TRBJ1-5
CDR3 length: 15
D gene: .
CDR3 DNA: TGTGCCAGTAGTCCGGGCGGGAGTAGCAATCAGCCCCAGCATTTT
CDR3 protein: CASSPGGSSNQPQHF

clone size: .
V gene: TRBV11-1
J gene: TRBJ2-1
CDR3 length: 16
D gene: TRBD1
CDR3 DNA: TGTGCCAGCAGCCCCGGGGTACAGGGGTTTGTGAGTGAGCAGTTCTTC
CDR3 protein: CASSPGVQGFVSEQFF

clone size: .
V gene: TRBV7-2
J gene: TRBJ2-1
CDR3 length: 18
D gene: .
CDR3 DNA: TGTGCCAGCAGCTGGGGTTTGTTGGGAGGACCCTCCTACAATGAGCAGTTCTTC
CDR3 protein: CASSWGLLGGPSYNEQFF

clone size: .
V gene: TRBV5-1
J gene: TRBJ2-7
CDR3 length: 12
D gene: .
CDR3 DNA: TGCGCCAGCAGCTTGTCCGGCGGCGAGCAGTACTTC
CDR3 protein: CASSLSGGEQYF

clone size: .
V gene: TRBV19
J gene: TRBJ2-7
CDR3 length: 17
D gene: TRBD2
CDR3 DNA: TGTGCCAGTAGTATAGCGTCGTTAGCGGGGGACTCCTACGAGCAGTACTTC
CDR3 protein: CASSIASLAGDSYEQYF

clone size: .
V gene: TRBV29-1
J gene: TRBJ2-1
CDR3 length: 15
D gene: TRBD1
CDR3 DNA: TGCAGCGCGGGTAAACAGGGGAATACTTACAATGAGCAGTTCTTC
CDR3 protein: CSAGKQGNTYNEQFF

clone size: .
V gene: TRBV5-1
J gene: TRBJ2-5
CDR3 length: 15
D gene: TRBD2
CDR3 DNA: TGCGCCAGCAGCTTGGTGACGGGGGGAGGGGAGACCCAGTACTTC
CDR3 protein: CASSLVTGGGETQYF

clone size: .
V gene: TRBV6-1
J gene: TRBJ1-6
CDR3 length: 17
D gene: TRBD1
CDR3 DNA: TGTGCCAGCAGTGATCGGGCAGGGGGCCTGAGTTATTCACCCCTCCACTTT
CDR3 protein: CASSDRAGGLSYSPLHF

clone size: once
V gene: TRBV11-2
J gene: TRBJ1-1
CDR3 length: 13
D gene: .
CDR3 DNA: TGTGCCAGCAGCTTAACGGCGGACACTGAAGCTTTCTTT
CDR3 protein: CASSLTADTEAFF

clone size: .
V gene: TRBV6-5
J gene: TRBJ2-5
CDR3 length: 15
D gene: TRBD1
CDR3 DNA: TGTGCCAGCAGTACGGTGAACAGGGGGAGAGAGACCCAGTACTTC
CDR3 protein: CASSTVNRGRETQYF

clone size: .
V gene: TRBV6-5
J gene: TRBJ2-5
CDR3 length: 14
D gene: .
CDR3 DNA: TGTGCCAGCAGCCCCATGGGGGCCCAAGAGACCCAGTACTTC
CDR3 protein: CASSPMGAQETQYF

clone size: .
V gene: TRBV4-1
J gene: TRBJ2-6
CDR3 length: 17
D gene: .
CDR3 DNA: TGCGCCAGCAGCCAACGTACGACTACCTCTGGGGCCAACGTCCTGACTTTC
CDR3 protein: CASSQRTTTSGANVLTF

clone size: few
V gene: TRBV28
J gene: TRBJ1-5
CDR3 length: 15
D gene: .
CDR3 DNA: TGTGCCAGCATTGGGGCTTGGATGGGCAATCAGCCCCAGCATTTT
CDR3 protein: CASIGAWMGNQPQHF

clone size: .
V gene: TRBV18
J gene: TRBJ2-5
CDR3 length: 16
D gene: TRBD2
CDR3 DNA: TGTGCCAGCTCACCACCGGGCATAGCGGGGGGTGAGACCCAGTACTTC
CDR3 protein: CASSPPGIAGGETQYF

clone size: .
V gene: TRBV7-3
J gene: TRBJ2-1
CDR3 length: 13
D gene: .
CDR3 DNA: TGTGCCAGCAGCCGGGACTCGTACAATGAGCAGTTCTTC
CDR3 protein: CASSRDSYNEQFF

clone size: .
V gene: TRBV6-5
J gene: TRBJ2-5
CDR3 length: 13
D gene: TRBD1
CDR3 DNA: TGTGCCAGCAGTTGGGAGACAGGGGTATCCCAGTACTTC
CDR3 protein: CASSWETGVSQYF

clone size: .
V gene: TRBV5-1
J gene: TRBJ2-1
CDR3 length: 14
D gene: TRBD2
CDR3 DNA: TGCGCCAGCAGCTCTAGCGGGGCCTACAATGAGCAGTTCTTC
CDR3 protein: CASSSSGAYNEQFF

clone size: .
V gene: TRBV7-9
J gene: TRBJ1-2
CDR3 length: 15
D gene: TRBD1
CDR3 DNA: TGTGCCAGCAGCTTCTACCGGGACAGTTTTTATGGCTACACCTTC
CDR3 protein: CASSFYRDSFYGYTF

clone size: .
V gene: TRBV5-1
J gene: TRBJ2-2
CDR3 length: 16
D gene: .
CDR3 DNA: TGCGCCAGCAGCTTGGGAGACAGGTCATACACCGGGGAGCTGTTTTTT
CDR3 protein: CASSLGDRSYTGELFF

clone size: few
V gene: TRBV7-9
J gene: TRBJ2-7
CDR3 length: 14
D gene: .
CDR3 DNA: TGTGCCAGCGCCGCGGGGGCGTTCAGCTACGAGCAGTACTTC
CDR3 protein: CASAAGAFSYEQYF

clone size: .
V gene: TRBV19
J gene: TRBJ2-2
CDR3 length: 14
D gene: TRBD2
CDR3 DNA: TGTGCCAGTAGCCCGGGACTAGCAGCCGGGGAGCTGTTTTTT
CDR3 protein: CASSPGLAAGELFF

clone size: .
V gene: TRBV7-9
J gene: TRBJ1-2
CDR3 length: 14
D gene: .
CDR3 DNA: TGTGCCAGCAGGCGAGGCGCGGGTAACTATGGCTACACCTTC
CDR3 protein: CASRRGAGNYGYTF

clone size: .
V gene: TRBV2
J gene: TRBJ1-1
CDR3 length: 11
D gene: .
CDR3 DNA: TGTGCCAGCAGTGGGCAGATTGAAGCTTTCTTT
CDR3 protein: CASSGQIEAFF

clone size: .
V gene: TRBV4-1
J gene: TRBJ1-2
CDR3 length: 13
D gene: .
CDR3 DNA: TGCGCCAGCAGCCAGGGGGAGGGCTATGGCTACACCTTC
CDR3 protein: CASSQGEGYGYTF

clone size: many
V gene: TRBV5-4
J gene: TRBJ2-7
CDR3 length: 14
D gene: TRBD1
CDR3 DNA: TGTGCCAGCAGCTTACCGGGACAGGCTGGCGAGCAGTACTTC
CDR3 protein: CASSLPGQAGEQYF

clone size: .
V gene: TRBV3-1/TRBV3-2
J gene: TRBJ2-7
CDR3 length: 15
D gene: .
CDR3 DNA: TGTGCCAGCAGCCTTGGGGGGATCCCGAGTGGCGAGCAGTACTTC
CDR3 protein: CASSLGGIPSGEQYF

clone size: .
V gene: TRBV24-1
J gene: TRBJ2-5
CDR3 length: 13
D gene: .
CDR3 DNA: TGTGCCACCAGTGGTGGCAGTTCAGAGACCCAGTACTTC
CDR3 protein: CATSGGSSETQYF

clone size: .
V gene: TRBV25-1
J gene: TRBJ1-6
CDR3 length: 13
D gene: .
CDR3 DNA: TGTGCCAGCAGTGCAAACGGTAATTCACCCCTCCACTTT
CDR3 protein: CASSANGNSPLHF

clone size: .
V gene: TRBV7-9
J gene: TRBJ1-1
CDR3 length: 15
D gene: TRBD1
CDR3 DNA: TGTGCCAGCAGCGCCCTCCGGGGACAGGGAGCTGAAGCTTTCTTT
CDR3 protein: CASSALRGQGAEAFF

clone size: .
V gene: TRBV19
J gene: TRBJ1-5
CDR3 length: 16
D gene: .
CDR3 DNA: TGTGCCAGTAGTTGGAGTAGAGCCGTGAGCTATCAGCCCCAGCATTTT
CDR3 protein: CASSWSRAVSYQPQHF

clone size: .
V gene: TRBV5-1
J gene: TRBJ1-5
CDR3 length: 14
D gene: .
CDR3 DNA: TGCGCCAGCAGCCCGGACAGAAGCAATCAGCCCCAGCATTTT
CDR3 protein: CASSPDRSNQPQHF

clone size: .
V gene: TRBV7-9
J gene: TRBJ1-1
CDR3 length: 13
D gene: .
CDR3 DNA: TGTGCCAGCAGCTTGCAGGGTAACACTGAAGCTTTCTTT
CDR3 protein: CASSLQGNTEAFF

clone size: .
V gene: TRBV5-1
J gene: TRBJ2-5
CDR3 length: 15
D gene: TRBD2
CDR3 DNA: TGCGCCAGCAGCTTGGCTGGGACTAGGGGGGAGACCCAGTACTTC
CDR3 protein: CASSLAGTRGETQYF

clone size: .
V gene: TRBV6-1
J gene: TRBJ2-3
CDR3 length: 17
D gene: .
CDR3 DNA: TGTGCCAGCAGTGAAGCGTGGCGGGTTCCTACCACAGATACGCAGTATTTT
CDR3 protein: CASSEAWRVPTTDTQYF

clone size: few
V gene: TRBV29-1
J gene: TRBJ2-3
CDR3 length: 14
D gene: .
CDR3 DNA: TGCAGCGTTGAAGACGTCGCCCGGTTAGATACGCAGTATTTT
CDR3 protein: CSVEDVARLDTQYF

clone size: .
V gene: TRBV12-3/TRBV12-4
J gene: TRBJ2-4
CDR3 length: 13
D gene: .
CDR3 DNA: TGTGCCAGCAGTCCGCAGGGTGTCGACATTCAGTACTTC
CDR3 protein: CASSPQGVDIQYF